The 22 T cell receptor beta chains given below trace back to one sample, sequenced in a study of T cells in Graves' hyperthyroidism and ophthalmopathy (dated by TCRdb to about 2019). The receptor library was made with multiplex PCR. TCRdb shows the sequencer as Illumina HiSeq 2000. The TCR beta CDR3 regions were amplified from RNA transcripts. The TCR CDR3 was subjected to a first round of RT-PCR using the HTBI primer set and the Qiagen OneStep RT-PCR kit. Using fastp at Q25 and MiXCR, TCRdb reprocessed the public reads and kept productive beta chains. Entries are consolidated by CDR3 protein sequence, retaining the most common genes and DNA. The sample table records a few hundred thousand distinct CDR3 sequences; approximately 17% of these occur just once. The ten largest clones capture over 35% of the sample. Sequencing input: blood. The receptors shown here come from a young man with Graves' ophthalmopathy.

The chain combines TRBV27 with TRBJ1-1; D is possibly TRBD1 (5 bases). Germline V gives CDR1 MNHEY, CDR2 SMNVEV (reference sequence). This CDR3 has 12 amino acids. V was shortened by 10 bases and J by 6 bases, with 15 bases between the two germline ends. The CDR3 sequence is CATWGGGSEAFF. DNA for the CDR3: TGTGCCACCTGGGGGGGGGGTTCTGAAGCTTTCTTT.

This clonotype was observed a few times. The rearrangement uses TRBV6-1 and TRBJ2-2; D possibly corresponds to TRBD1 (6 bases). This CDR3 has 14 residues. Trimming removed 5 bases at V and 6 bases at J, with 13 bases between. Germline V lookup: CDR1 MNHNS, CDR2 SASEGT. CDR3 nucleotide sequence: TGTGCCAGCAGTCGGCAGGGGTTCGCCGGGGAGCTGTTTTTT. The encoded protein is CASSRQGFAGELFF.

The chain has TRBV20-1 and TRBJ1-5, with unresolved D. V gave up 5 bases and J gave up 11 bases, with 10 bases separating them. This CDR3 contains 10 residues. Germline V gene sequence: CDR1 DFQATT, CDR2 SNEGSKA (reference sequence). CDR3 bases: TGCAGTGCTTTGACAAACGCCCAGCATTTT. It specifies CSALTNAQHF.

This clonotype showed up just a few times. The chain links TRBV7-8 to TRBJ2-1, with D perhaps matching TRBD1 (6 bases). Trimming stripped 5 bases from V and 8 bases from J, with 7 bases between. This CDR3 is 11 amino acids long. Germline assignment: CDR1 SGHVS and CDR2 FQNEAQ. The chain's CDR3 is CASSTGHEQFF. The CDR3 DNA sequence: TGTGCCAGCAGCACAGGGCATGAGCAGTTCTTC.

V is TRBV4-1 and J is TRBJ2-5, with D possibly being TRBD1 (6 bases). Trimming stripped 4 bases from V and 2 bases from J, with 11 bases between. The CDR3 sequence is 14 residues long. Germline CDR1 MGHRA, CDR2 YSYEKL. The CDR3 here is CASSPEGGQETQYF. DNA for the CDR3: TGCGCCAGCAGCCCGGAAGGGGGTCAAGAGACCCAGTACTTC.

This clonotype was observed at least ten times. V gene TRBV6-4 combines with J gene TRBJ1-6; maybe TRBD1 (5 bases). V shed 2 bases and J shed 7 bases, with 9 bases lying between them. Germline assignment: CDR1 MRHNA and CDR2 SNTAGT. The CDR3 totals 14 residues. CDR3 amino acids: CASSDGRDNSPLHF. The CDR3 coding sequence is TGTGCCAGCAGTGACGGCAGGGACAATTCACCCCTCCACTTT.

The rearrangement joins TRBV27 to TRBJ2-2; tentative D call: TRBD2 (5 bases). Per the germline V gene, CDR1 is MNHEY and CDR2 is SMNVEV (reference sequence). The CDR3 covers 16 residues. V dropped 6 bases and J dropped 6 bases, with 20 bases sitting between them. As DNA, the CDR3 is TGTGCCAGCAGCCCCACCGGGGAAGTGGTGGCCGGGGAGCTGTTTTTT. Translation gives CASSPTGEVVAGELFF.

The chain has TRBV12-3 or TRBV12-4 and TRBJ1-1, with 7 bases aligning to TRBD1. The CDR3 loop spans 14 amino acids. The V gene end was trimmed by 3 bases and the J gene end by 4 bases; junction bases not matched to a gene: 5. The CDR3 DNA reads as TGTGCCAGCAGTTTTGGAGGGGGCCGCACTGAAGCTTTCTTT. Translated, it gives CASSFGGGRTEAFF.

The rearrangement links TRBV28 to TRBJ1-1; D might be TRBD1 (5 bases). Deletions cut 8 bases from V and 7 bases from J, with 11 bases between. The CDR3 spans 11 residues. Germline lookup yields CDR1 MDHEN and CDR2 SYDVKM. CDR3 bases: TGTGCCAGCGGGACGGTTCTTGAAGCTTTCTTT. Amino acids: CASGTVLEAFF.

The CDR3 loop reads CASRYEQYF. DNA of the CDR3: TGCGCCAGCAGGTACGAGCAGTACTTC. V and J are TRBV10-1 and TRBJ2-7, with D uncertain. CDR3 length: 9 amino acids. Looked up from germline, CDR1 is WNHNN and CDR2 is SYGVQD (reference sequence). Trimming stripped 6 bases from V and 4 bases from J, with 1 base between.

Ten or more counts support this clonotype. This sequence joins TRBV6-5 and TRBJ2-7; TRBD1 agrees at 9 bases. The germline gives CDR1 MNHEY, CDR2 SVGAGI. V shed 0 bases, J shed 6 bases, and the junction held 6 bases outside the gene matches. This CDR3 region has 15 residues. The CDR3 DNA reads TGTGCCAGCAGTTACTCGAACAGGGGGCGAGTCGAGCAGTACTTC. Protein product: CASSYSNRGRVEQYF.

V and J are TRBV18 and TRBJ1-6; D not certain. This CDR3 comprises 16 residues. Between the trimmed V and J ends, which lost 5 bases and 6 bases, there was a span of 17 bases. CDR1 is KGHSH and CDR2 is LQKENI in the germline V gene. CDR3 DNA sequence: TGTGCCAGCTCATGGGGAACGGCCCCCACTAATTCACCCCTCCACTTT. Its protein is CASSWGTAPTNSPLHF.

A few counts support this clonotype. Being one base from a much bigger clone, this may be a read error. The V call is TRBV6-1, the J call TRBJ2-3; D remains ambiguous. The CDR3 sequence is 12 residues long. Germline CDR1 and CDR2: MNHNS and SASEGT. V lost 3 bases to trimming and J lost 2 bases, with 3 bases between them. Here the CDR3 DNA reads TGTGCCAGCAGTGACCTCACAGATACGCAGTATTTT. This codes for CASSDLTDTQYF.

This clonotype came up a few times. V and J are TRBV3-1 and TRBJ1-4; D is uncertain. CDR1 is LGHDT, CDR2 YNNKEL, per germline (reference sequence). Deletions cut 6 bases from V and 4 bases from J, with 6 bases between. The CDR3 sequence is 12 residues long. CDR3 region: CASRVHNEKLFF. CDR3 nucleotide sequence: TGTGCCAGCAGGGTACATAATGAAAAACTGTTTTTT.

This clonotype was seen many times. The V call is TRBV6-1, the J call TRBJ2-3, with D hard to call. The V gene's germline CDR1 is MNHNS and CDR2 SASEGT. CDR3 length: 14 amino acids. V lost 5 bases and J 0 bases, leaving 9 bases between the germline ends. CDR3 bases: TGTGCCAGCAGTTATACTCAGAGCACAGATACGCAGTATTTT. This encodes CASSYTQSTDTQYF.

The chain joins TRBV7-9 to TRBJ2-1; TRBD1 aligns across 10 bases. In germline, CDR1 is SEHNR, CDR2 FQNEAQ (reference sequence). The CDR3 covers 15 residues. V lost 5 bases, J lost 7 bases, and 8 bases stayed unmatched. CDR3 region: CASSLTGQGGNEQFF. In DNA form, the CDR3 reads TGTGCCAGCAGCCTCACCGGACAGGGGGGGAATGAGCAGTTCTTC. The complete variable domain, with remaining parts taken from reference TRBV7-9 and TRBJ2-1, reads DTGVSQNPRHKITKRGQNVTFRCDPISEHNRLYWYRQTLGQGPEFLTYFQNEAQLEKSRLLSDRFSAERPKGSFSTLEIQRTEQGDSAMYLCASSLTGQGGNEQFFGPGTRLTVL.

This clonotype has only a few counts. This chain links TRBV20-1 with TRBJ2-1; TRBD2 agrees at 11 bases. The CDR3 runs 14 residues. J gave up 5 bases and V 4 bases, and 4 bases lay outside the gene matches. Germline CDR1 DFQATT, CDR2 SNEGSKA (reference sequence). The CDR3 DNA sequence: TGCAGTGCTATTAGCGGGGGGGCACACAATGAGCAGTTCTTC. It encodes CSAISGGAHNEQFF.

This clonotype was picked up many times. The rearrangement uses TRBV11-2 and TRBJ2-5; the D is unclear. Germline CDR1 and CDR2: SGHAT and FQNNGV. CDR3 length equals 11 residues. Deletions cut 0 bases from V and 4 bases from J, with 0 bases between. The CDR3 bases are TGTGCCAGCAGCTTAGAAGAGACCCAGTACTTC. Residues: CASSLEETQYF.

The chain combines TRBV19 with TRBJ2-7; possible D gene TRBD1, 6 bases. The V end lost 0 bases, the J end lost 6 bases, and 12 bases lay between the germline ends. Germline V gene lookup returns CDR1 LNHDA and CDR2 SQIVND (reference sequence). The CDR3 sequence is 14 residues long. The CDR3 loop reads CASSIDRGDLEQYF. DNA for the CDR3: TGTGCCAGTAGTATAGACAGGGGCGACCTCGAGCAGTACTTC. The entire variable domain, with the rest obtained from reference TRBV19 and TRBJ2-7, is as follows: DGGITQSPKYLFRKEGQNVTLSCEQNLNHDAMYWYRQDPGQGLRLIYYSQIVNDFQKGDIAEGYSVSREKKESFPLTVTSAQKNPTAFYLCASSIDRGDLEQYFGPGTRLTVT.

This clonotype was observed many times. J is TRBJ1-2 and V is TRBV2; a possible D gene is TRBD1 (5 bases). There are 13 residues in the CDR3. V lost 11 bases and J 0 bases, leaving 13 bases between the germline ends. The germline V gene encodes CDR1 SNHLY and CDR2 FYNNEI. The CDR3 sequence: CAGRDLTNYGYTF. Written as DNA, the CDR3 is TGTGCCGGCCGGGACCTTACTAACTATGGCTACACCTTC. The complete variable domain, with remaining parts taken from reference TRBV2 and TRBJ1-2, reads EPEVTQTPSHQVTQMGQEVILRCVPISNHLYFYWYRQILGQKVEFLVSFYNNEISEKSEIFDDQFSVERPDGSNFTLKIRSTKLEDSAMYFCAGRDLTNYGYTFGSGTRLTVV.

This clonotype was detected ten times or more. In nucleotides, the CDR3 is TGTGCCAGCGGGGGAGCGGGGGTTACCTCCTACGAGCAGTACTTC. It specifies CASGGAGVTSYEQYF. This sequence joins TRBV6-1 and TRBJ2-7; 8 bases align to TRBD2. The CDR3 contains 15 residues. The V gene end was trimmed by 8 bases and the J gene end by 0 bases; junction bases not matched to a gene: 9. Germline CDR1 reads MNHNS; CDR2 reads SASEGT.

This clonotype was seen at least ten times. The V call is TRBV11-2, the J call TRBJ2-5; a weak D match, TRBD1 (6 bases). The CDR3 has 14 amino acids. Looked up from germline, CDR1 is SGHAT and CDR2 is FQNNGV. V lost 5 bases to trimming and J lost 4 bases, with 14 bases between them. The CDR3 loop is CASSLSRGAETQYF. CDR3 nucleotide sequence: TGTGCCAGCAGCCTATCCAGGGGTGCAGAGACCCAGTACTTC.